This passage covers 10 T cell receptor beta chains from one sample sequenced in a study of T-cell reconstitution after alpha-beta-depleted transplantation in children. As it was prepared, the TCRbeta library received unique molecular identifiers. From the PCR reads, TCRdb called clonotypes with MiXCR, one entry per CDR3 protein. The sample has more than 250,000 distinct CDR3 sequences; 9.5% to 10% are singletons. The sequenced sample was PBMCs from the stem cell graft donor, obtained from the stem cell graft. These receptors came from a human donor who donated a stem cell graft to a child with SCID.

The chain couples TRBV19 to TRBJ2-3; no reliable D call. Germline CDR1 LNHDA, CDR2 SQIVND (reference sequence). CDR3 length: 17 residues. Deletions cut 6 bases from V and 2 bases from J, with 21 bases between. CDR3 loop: CASSTNLGRKLTDTQYF. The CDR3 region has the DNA TGTGCCAGTAGCACGAACCTTGGGCGGAAACTCACAGATACGCAGTATTTT. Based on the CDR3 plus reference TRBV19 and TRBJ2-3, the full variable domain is DGGITQSPKYLFRKEGQNVTLSCEQNLNHDAMYWYRQDPGQGLRLIYYSQIVNDFQKGDIAEGYSVSREKKESFPLTVTSAQKNPTAFYLCASSTNLGRKLTDTQYFGPGTRLTVL.

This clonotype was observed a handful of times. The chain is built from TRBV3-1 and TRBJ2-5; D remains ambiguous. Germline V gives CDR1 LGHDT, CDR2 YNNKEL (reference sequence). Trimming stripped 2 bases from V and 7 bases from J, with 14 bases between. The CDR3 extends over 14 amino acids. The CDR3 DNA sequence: TGTGCCAGCAGCCAACAGGAGAACCCACGGACCCAGTACTTC. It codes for CASSQQENPRTQYF.

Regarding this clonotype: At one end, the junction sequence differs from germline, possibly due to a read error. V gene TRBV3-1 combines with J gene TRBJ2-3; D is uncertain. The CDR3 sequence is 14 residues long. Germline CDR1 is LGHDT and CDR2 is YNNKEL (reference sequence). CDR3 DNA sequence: TGTGCCGGCAGCCAAGTGCGGCGCACAGATACGCAGTATTTT. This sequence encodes CAGSQVRRTDTQYF.

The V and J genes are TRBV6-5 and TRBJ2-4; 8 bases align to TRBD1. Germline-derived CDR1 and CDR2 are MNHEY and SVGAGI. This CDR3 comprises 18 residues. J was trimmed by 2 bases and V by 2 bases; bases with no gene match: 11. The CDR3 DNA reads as TGTGCCAGCAGTTACACAGAACAGGGGGTAATGCCCAAAAACATTCAGTACTTC. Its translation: CASSYTEQGVMPKNIQYF.

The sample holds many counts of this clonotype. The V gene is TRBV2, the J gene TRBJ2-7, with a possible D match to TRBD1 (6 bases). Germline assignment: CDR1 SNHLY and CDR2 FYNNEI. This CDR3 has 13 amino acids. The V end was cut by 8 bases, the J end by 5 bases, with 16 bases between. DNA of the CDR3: TGTGCCAGCGCTTTGACAGGTCAGAACGAGCAGTACTTC. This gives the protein CASALTGQNEQYF.

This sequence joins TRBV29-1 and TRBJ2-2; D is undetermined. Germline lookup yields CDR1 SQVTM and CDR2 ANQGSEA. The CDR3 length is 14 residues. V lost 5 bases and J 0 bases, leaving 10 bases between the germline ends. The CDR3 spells CSVRGDANTGELFF. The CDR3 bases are TGCAGCGTTCGCGGAGACGCGAACACCGGGGAGCTGTTTTTT.

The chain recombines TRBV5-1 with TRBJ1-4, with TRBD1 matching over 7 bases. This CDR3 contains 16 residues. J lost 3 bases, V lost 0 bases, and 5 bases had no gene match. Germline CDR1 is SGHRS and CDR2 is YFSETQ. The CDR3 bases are TGCGCCAGCAGCTTGGGGGACAGCGTTCCTAATGAAAAACTGTTTTTT. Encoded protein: CASSLGDSVPNEKLFF.

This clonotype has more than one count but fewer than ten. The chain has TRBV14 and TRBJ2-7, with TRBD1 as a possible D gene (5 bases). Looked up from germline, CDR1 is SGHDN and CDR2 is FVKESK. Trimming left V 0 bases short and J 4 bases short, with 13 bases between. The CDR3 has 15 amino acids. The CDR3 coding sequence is TGTGCCAGCAGCCAAGATCCCGCGACAGCTTACGAGCAGTACTTC. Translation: CASSQDPATAYEQYF.

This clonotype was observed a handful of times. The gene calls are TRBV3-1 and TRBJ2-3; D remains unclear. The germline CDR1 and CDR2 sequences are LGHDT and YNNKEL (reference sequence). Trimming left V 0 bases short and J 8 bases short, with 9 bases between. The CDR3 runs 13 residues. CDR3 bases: TGTGCCAGCAGCCAAGACTCACCGGGTACGCAGTATTTT. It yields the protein CASSQDSPGTQYF.

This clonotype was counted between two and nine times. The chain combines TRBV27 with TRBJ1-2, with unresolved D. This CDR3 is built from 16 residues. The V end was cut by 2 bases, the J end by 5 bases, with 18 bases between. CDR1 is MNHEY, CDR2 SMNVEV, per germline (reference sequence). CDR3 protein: CASSLRASDGRYGYTF. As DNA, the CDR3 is TGTGCCAGCAGTTTAAGGGCCTCCGACGGGAGGTATGGCTACACCTTC.